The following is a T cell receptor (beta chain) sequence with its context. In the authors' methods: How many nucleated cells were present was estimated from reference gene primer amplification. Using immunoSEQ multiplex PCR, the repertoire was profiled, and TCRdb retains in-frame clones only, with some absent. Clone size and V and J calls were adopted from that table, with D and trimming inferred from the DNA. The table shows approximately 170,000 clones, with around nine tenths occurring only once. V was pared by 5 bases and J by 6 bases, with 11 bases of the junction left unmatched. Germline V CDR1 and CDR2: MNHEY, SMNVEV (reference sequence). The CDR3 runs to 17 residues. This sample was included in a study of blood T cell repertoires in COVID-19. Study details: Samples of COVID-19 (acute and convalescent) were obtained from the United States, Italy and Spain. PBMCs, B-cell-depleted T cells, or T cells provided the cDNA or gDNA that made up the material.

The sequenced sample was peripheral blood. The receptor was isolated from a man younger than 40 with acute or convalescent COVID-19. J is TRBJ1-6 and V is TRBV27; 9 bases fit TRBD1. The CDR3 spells CASSLTLRDRANSPLHF. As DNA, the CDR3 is TGTGCCAGCAGTCTAACTCTAAGGGACAGGGCTAATTCACCCCTCCACTTT.